A single sample is the source of the 4 T cell receptor beta chains below, sequenced in a study of blood T cell repertoires in COVID-19. Only in-frame clones appear in the TCRdb table, and some are missing; sequencing was by immunoSEQ multiplex PCR. The sample holds fewer than 250,000 clones, around 84% seen once. Sequenced material: peripheral blood. The receptors shown here come from a woman aged 80 or over with COVID-19, enrolled during active disease.

The CDR3 protein is CASSTGHSGNTIYF. CDR3 DNA sequence: TGTGCCAGCAGCACTGGACATTCTGGAAACACCATATATTTT. The gene calls are TRBV7-2 and TRBJ1-3; possibly TRBD1 for D (5 bases). The CDR3 extends over 14 amino acids. CDR1 and CDR2 from the germline V gene are SGHTA and FQGNSA. Trimming pared 5 bases from V and 1 base from J, leaving 9 bases between.

The chain employs TRBV30 and TRBJ2-5, with D possibly being TRBD2 (6 bases). This CDR3 is 14 amino acids long. Germline loops: CDR1 GTSNPN, CDR2 SVGIG (reference sequence). Trimming left V 5 bases short and J 5 bases short, with 18 bases between. This CDR3 reads CAWAAKDYRETQYF. CDR3 DNA: TGTGCCTGGGCGGCAAAGGACTATCGGGAGACCCAGTACTTC.

V is TRBV3-1 (or the pseudogene TRBV3-2) and J is TRBJ2-3; 7 bases line up with TRBD1. Germline assignment: CDR1 LGHDT and CDR2 YNNKEL (reference sequence). V trimming: 0 bases; J trimming: 14 bases; junction bases outside the gene matches: 8. This CDR3 has 13 residues. CDR3 sequence (DNA): TGTGCCAGCAGCCAAGATTGGGACAGCCGCCGGTATTTT. As protein: CASSQDWDSRRYF.

The V and J genes are TRBV3-1 (or the pseudogene TRBV3-2) and TRBJ1-2; D ambiguous. This CDR3 comprises 13 residues. The V gene lost 0 bases and the J gene lost 2 bases, with 4 bases spanning the gap. The germline CDR1 and CDR2 sequences are LGHDT and YNNKEL (reference sequence). CDR3 loop: CASSQDRNYGYTF. CDR3 nucleotide sequence: TGTGCCAGCAGCCAAGACCGGAACTATGGCTACACCTTC.